This T cell receptor beta chain emerged from a study of OX40 agonist ivuxolimab in advanced cancers. About the study: A history of anti-PD-1, anti-PD-L1 or anti-CTLA-4 therapy was acceptable, and approximately 39% had some.

Notes on the study in general: CD8+ T cells showed, on average, more clonal expansion than CD4+ cells. Among patients with partial responses at 0.1-3.0 mg/kg, clonal expansion was among the lowest. Clonal expansion from baseline to week 6 occurred in both CD4+ and CD8+ T cells.

This CDR3 is built from 16 residues. The germline CDR1 and CDR2 sequences are SGHTA and FQGNSA. Trimming took 2 bases from V and 3 from J; bases not matched to a gene: 6. This clone was picked up one time. As yet, its antigen is unknown. Data came from immunoSEQ multiplex PCR; TCRdb stores just in-frame clones and leaves some out. The sample has tens of thousands of clones, around four fifths seen once. The source is an adult with an advanced solid tumor such as melanoma, head and neck, liver or kidney cancer. The sequencing used CD4+ or CD8+ T cells sorted from blood, collected in a trial of the OX40 agonist ivuxolimab. The chain has TRBV7-2 and TRBJ2-7; 11 bases line up with TRBD2. The CDR3 region is CASSLSLAGASYEQYF. The CDR3 coding sequence is TGTGCCAGCAGCTTATCACTAGCGGGGGCCAGCTACGAGCAGTACTTC.